The 4 T cell receptor beta chains below all came from one sample that was sequenced in a study of T cells in Graves' hyperthyroidism and ophthalmopathy. TCR beta CDR3 regions were amplified from RNA transcripts. TCR CDR3 underwent first-round RT-PCR with the HTBI primer set. TCRdb reanalysed the multiplex PCR reads using MiXCR and keeps one entry per CDR3 protein. The table shows 600,000 to 650,000 distinct CDR3 sequences, with around 21% occurring only once. Sequencing used blood. These receptors were collected from a man aged 30 to 39 with Graves' ophthalmopathy.

The J gene is TRBJ2-7, the V gene TRBV9; perhaps D is TRBD1 or TRBD2 (5 bases each). Germline CDR1 and CDR2: SGDLS and YYNGEE. The CDR3 loop spans 13 amino acids. Between the trimmed V and J ends, which lost 2 bases and 5 bases, there was a span of 11 bases. The CDR3 is CASSVAGTHEQYF. The CDR3 coding sequence is TGTGCCAGCAGCGTCGCCGGGACCCACGAGCAGTACTTC.

The chain uses TRBV27 and TRBJ2-1, with D possibly called TRBD1 or TRBD2 (5 bases each). Trimming removed 4 bases at V and 0 bases at J, with 13 bases between. Germline V gene lookup returns CDR1 MNHEY and CDR2 SMNVEV (reference sequence). This CDR3 is built from 16 residues. The CDR3 loop reads CASSSGPPSSYNEQFF. The CDR3 nucleotides are TGTGCCAGCAGTTCGGGACCGCCAAGCTCCTACAATGAGCAGTTCTTC.

In its sample, this clonotype was seen many times. The chain recombines TRBV28 with TRBJ2-3; the D is unclear. V lost 4 bases and J lost 10, with 9 bases in between. The CDR3 contains 11 residues. CDR1 is MDHEN, CDR2 SYDVKM, per germline. Written as DNA, the CDR3 is TGTGCCAGCAGTTCGACTCCTCCGCAGTATTTT. This sequence encodes CASSSTPPQYF.

This clonotype was counted once. J is TRBJ1-6 and V is TRBV10-2, with D possibly being TRBD1 (5 bases). The CDR3 covers 15 residues. Germline V CDR1 and CDR2: WSHSY, SAAADI. Trimming took 0 bases from V and 8 from J, leaving 11 bases between them. CDR3 sequence reads: CASSESARVDSPLHF. The DNA for the CDR3 is TGCGCCAGCAGTGAGTCTGCCAGGGTGGATTCACCCCTCCACTTT.